This T cell receptor (beta chain) is drawn from a study of cytomegalovirus exposure and HLA in healthy donors. In regard to this clone: The antigen is unknown.

The PCR contained 60 Vbeta and 13 Jbeta primers. In the original analysis: Some 11 million shared chains were among the about 80 million unique TCR beta chains that a later analysis counted. Sequenced by immunoSEQ multiplex PCR; TCRdb stores in-frame clones only, minus some. V, J and clone size reflect that table, while D and trimming were determined from the DNA. The sample has 150,000 to 190,000 clones, 70% to 90% seen once. Study conclusions and caveats: Most subjects had HLA-A and HLA-B alleles reportedly predicted accurately by TCR beta sequences. In a later analysis, TCR beta V- and J-gene trimming was associated with a missense DCLRE1C variant. About 87% or about 30% of the time was how often most TCR beta V segments were productive, according to an earlier analysis.

The TCR was taken from a young woman in good health and CMV-seronegative. The sample consisted of PBMCs.

The CDR3 DNA reads TGTGCCAGCAGTGTCTTTCGCTCCTACGAGCAGTACTTC. Translated, it gives CASSVFRSYEQYF. The chain has TRBV2 and TRBJ2-7; D not certain. The length of the CDR3 is 13 residues. V lost 4 bases, J lost 0 bases, and 7 bases lay in between. CDR1 SNHLY and CDR2 FYNNEI come from the germline V gene.